A single sample gave rise to the 2 T cell receptor beta chains below, sequenced in a study of CXCR3-negative and CXCR3-positive naive CD8 T cells. Researchers prepared the TRB cDNA libraries using 5' RACE with UMI labels. TCRdb reanalyzed the 5' RACE reads and collapses them to one entry per CDR3 protein, without DNA. This sample carries some 50,000 distinct CDR3 sequences, with over 1.2% going to the ten biggest clones. The sequencing sample was made of naive CXCR3- CD8+ T cells from blood. Subset given: CD45RO-CCR7+CD27+CD95- naive CD8+ T cells lacking CXCR3 (TNR3-). Source of these receptors: a human donor in good health. Some clones in this sample may be carry-over from other donors' samples.

The V call is TRBV20-1, the J call TRBJ2-1. Germline V lookup: CDR1 DFQATT, CDR2 SNEGSKA (reference sequence). The CDR3 length is 15 residues. CDR3 sequence: CSARKAGGPRNEQFF.

V usage is TRBV12-3 or TRBV12-4 and J usage is TRBJ1-1; TCRdb selects TRBD1, and the lack of DNA leaves this call unchecked. CDR3 size: 16 residues. The CDR3 region is CASTDTRDRGDTEAFF.